This T cell receptor (beta chain) was sequenced during a study of glioma-infiltrating T cells after dendritic cell vaccination (dated by TCRdb to the mid-2010s). In the study overall: Of the approximately 15 glioblastoma patients in the cohort, all drawn from Phase I and II dendritic cell vaccination trials, 9 were newly diagnosed and 6 had recurrent disease. To make the vaccine, monocyte-derived dendritic cells were cultured for less than nine days with IL-4 and GM-CSF and then pulsed overnight with autologous tumor lysate. TCR sequencing metrics, including TIL content and tumor-blood repertoire overlap, were correlated with survival after dendritic cell vaccination. Between the early 2000s and the early 2010s, the patients were given dendritic cell vaccination pulsed with autologous tumor lysate. In glioblastoma patients vaccinated with dendritic cells, deep sequencing of TCR beta CDR3 regions served to measure tumor-infiltrating lymphocyte content and to compare repertoires between tumor and blood. Each patient was given three intradermal dendritic cell vaccine injections, spaced two weeks apart, in the arm below the axilla. Study-wide findings and limitations: The TCR overlap response model with three groups was called speculative and said to need prospective validation. The cohort was small and heterogeneous, and full blood and tumor sets were available for few patients, with initial-recurrent tumor pairs available for even fewer patients. After dendritic cell vaccination, a higher estimated pretreatment TIL content predicted longer time to progression and overall survival. No direct relationship between TCR clonality and survival was found, suggesting a diverse polyclonal response may matter.

Using the immunoSEQ assay, TCRB CDR3 regions were amplified from 2 to 2.5 micrograms of genomic DNA, or from all available DNA when less than that was on hand. For multiplex PCR, 60 forward primers for TCR V beta segments and 13 reverse primers for J beta segments were used. To estimate the number of reads per starting template, synthetic control templates were added to each sample at limiting dilution. The Illumina HiSeq System generated sequencing reads of 87 bp. The authors processed their data as follows. To remove PCR and sequencing errors, closely related sequences were merged with a nearest neighbor algorithm. TCR overlap was defined as the percentage of unique tumor TCR beta sequences that were also found in the peripheral blood of the same patient. TCRdb obtained this table from immuneACCESS and retained in-frame rearrangements with V and J assigned. These tables miss some clones; where compared with another copy, unresolved V genes account for less than half of the shortfall, and the remainder is unexplained. The V and J calls and the clone size are those of that table, but D and trimming were determined from the DNA. Across this sample there are 45,000 to 50,000 clones, with less than 90% seen only once. Together, the top ten hold roughly 10% of the sample.

Remarks on this clone: No antigen is known for it. One junction end does not reproduce the germline sequence, and a read error may be involved.

From cysteine to phenylalanine, the CDR3 is 14 amino acids long. CDR3 DNA is the only sequence kept; it has 42 bases, read in frame from the first base. CDR1 SGHNT and CDR2 YYREEE are derived from the germline V gene (reference sequence). Patients were selected on the basis of adequate residual fresh-frozen tumor tissue and more than two years of available survival data. None of the glioblastoma patients carried an isocitrate dehydrogenase mutation, although molecular status otherwise varied. PBMC were collected before vaccination, two weeks after the third vaccination, and at tumor progression if tumor progression occurred. Genomic DNA was extracted with the Qiagen DNeasy Blood extraction Kit.

The clonotype comes from a human donor with glioblastoma. The chain is encoded by TRBV5-4 joined to TRBJ1-2; perhaps TRBD1 is the D gene, with 5 bases matching. The material was blood, obtained before dendritic cell vaccination. The CDR3 region has the sequence CASSLTGGNYGHTF. The DNA reads TGTGCCAGCAGCCTCACCGGGGGTAACTATGGCCACACCTTC.